The rows below give T cell receptor beta chains drawn from one sample of a study of blood T cell repertoires in COVID-19. Clones were sequenced by immunoSEQ multiplex PCR, and TCRdb holds only the in-frame ones, with some missing. The sample includes under 90,000 clones, 70% to 90% of them seen just once. Source material: peripheral blood. The receptors were gathered from a woman between 45 and 60 years old with COVID-19, enrolled during active disease. The CDR3 runs from the conserved cysteine through the conserved F or W. The order of the fields is V gene, J gene, D gene, clone size, CDR3 DNA, CDR3 protein. A D gene is named only where the DNA matches it firmly. A row's size may be missing; if present it is once, few, many or a size class.

>TRBV10-3|TRBJ2-1|TRBD1|-
TGTGCCACCGGGACAGTCCAGGATGAGCAGTTCTTC
CATGTVQDEQFF
>TRBV6-4|TRBJ1-5|-|-
TGTGCCAGGACATTATGGCCCTATAGCAATCAGCCCCAGCATTTT
CARTLWPYSNQPQHF
>TRBV9|TRBJ2-2|-|-
TGTGCCAGCAGCCCCTCGAGCGGATTTCATATGGCCGGGGAGCTGTTTTTT
CASSPSSGFHMAGELFF
>TRBV5-1|TRBJ2-5|TRBD1|-
TGCGCCAGCAGCATCGGGACAGGACTTGGGGAGACCCAGTACTTC
CASSIGTGLGETQYF
>TRBV28|TRBJ1-2|-|-
TGTGCCAGCGGCCCGAGGAGCTACACCTTC
CASGPRSYTF
>TRBV14|TRBJ1-1|TRBD1|-
TGTGCCAGCAGCCAACGTTCCGGGACAGGGAACACTGAAGCTTTCTTT
CASSQRSGTGNTEAFF
>TRBV27|TRBJ1-2|TRBD1|-
TGTGCCAGCAGGAGAAGACAGGGGGGCTATGGCTATGGCTACACCTTC
CASRRRQGGYGYGYTF
>TRBV28|TRBJ2-7|TRBD1|-
TGTGCCAGCAGGCCGGGACAGGGCGCGGGCGAGCAGTACTTC
CASRPGQGAGEQYF
>TRBV2|TRBJ2-7|TRBD2|-
TGTGCCAGCAGGGAATGGACTAGCGGGAGGAATGAGCAGTACTTC
CASREWTSGRNEQYF
>TRBV27|TRBJ2-7|-|once
TGTGCCAGCAGTTTAGTTCGGGGGGCAAACGAGCAGTACTTC
CASSLVRGANEQYF
>TRBV27|TRBJ2-3|-|-
TGTGCCAGCAGCTTAAGGGTAGCGGCAGGCTCCTACACAGATACGCAGTATTTT
CASSLRVAAGSYTDTQYF
>TRBV7-3|TRBJ1-2|-|-
TGTGCCAGCAGCCGAACCCAGGGAAGCGATGGCTACACCTTC
CASSRTQGSDGYTF
>TRBV28|TRBJ2-3|TRBD2|-
TGTGCCAGCAGTTTGCGACCGAAAAGACTAGCGGGAGTCACAGATACGCAGTATTTT
CASSLRPKRLAGVTDTQYF
>TRBV30|TRBJ2-7|-|-
TGTGCCTGGGGGTCGGGGAGCTACCACGAGCAGTACTTC
CAWGSGSYHEQYF
>TRBV2|TRBJ2-3|-|-
TGTGCCAGCATGGGGGCTCCGAGCACAGATACGCAGTATTTT
CASMGAPSTDTQYF
>TRBV19|TRBJ2-7|TRBD1|once
TGTGCCAGTAGTAACCGGGACAGAGGGGAGCAGTACTTC
CASSNRDRGEQYF
>TRBV4-1|TRBJ1-3|-|-
TGCGCCAGCAGAAGAATCCAGGGGAGATCTGGAAACACCATATATTTT
CASRRIQGRSGNTIYF
>TRBV27|TRBJ1-2|TRBD1|-
TGTGCCAGCAGTTATGTACGTGGGACAGGGTTTCACTATGGCTACACCTTC
CASSYVRGTGFHYGYTF
>TRBV28|TRBJ2-7|TRBD2|-
TGTGCCAGCAGGCCTAGCGGGAGGGGGGAGCAGTACTTC
CASRPSGRGEQYF
>TRBV6-5|TRBJ2-7|TRBD1|-
TGTGCCAGCAGCCTAACGACAGGGGCCCACTACGAGCAGTACTTC
CASSLTTGAHYEQYF
>TRBV11-2|TRBJ2-3|TRBD1|-
TGTGCCAGCAGCTTAGGGGGGACAGGCTTCCCTACAGATACGCAGTATTTT
CASSLGGTGFPTDTQYF
>TRBV3-1/TRBV3-2|TRBJ2-1|TRBD2|-
TGTGCCAGCAGCCAAGATCTGACGGGAGGGCCTAAGGATGAGCAGTTCTTC
CASSQDLTGGPKDEQFF
>TRBV7-9|TRBJ2-7|-|-
TGTGCCAGCAGCCCGAAATTCCGGGTCGGCTACGAGCAGTACTTC
CASSPKFRVGYEQYF
>TRBV6-5|TRBJ1-4|TRBD1|-
TGTGCCAGCAGTTACACAACAGGGGCGAATGAAAAACTGTTTTTT
CASSYTTGANEKLFF
>TRBV7-8|TRBJ2-7|TRBD2|-
TGTGCCAGCAGCCCGGGACTAGCGGGGTCCTACGAGCAGTACTTC
CASSPGLAGSYEQYF
>TRBV6-6|TRBJ1-4|-|once
TGTGCCAGCAGTTTCACCGGGGCTAATGAAAAACTGTTTTTT
CASSFTGANEKLFF
>TRBV4-1|TRBJ1-2|-|-
TGCGCCAGCAGCCAAGAGGGTCGGGTTCTCTTAGCTAACTATGGCTACACCTTC
CASSQEGRVLLANYGYTF
>TRBV7-2|TRBJ2-7|TRBD1|-
TGTGCCAGCAGTCGGACAGGGGATACCTACGAGCAGTACTTC
CASSRTGDTYEQYF
>TRBV4-3|TRBJ2-7|-|-
TGCGCCAGCAGCCAAGGGGTTAGCGGAACCTACGAGCAGTACTTC
CASSQGVSGTYEQYF
>TRBV30|TRBJ2-5|TRBD2|-
TGTGCCTGGAGGGGGGGGTACCAAGAGACCCAGTACTTC
CAWRGGYQETQYF
>TRBV6-1|TRBJ1-1|TRBD1|-
TGTGCCAGCAGTGATAACAGGGGCACTGAAGCTTTCTTT
CASSDNRGTEAFF
>TRBV2|TRBJ2-3|TRBD2|-
TGTGCCAGCAGTATAGCGGGAGGGATGCAAGATACGCAGTATTTT
CASSIAGGMQDTQYF
>TRBV4-3|TRBJ1-1|TRBD1|-
TGCGCCAGCACATTTGAGCCAGGGGGGCGGGTCACTGAAGCTTTCTTT
CASTFEPGGRVTEAFF